These 7 T cell receptor beta chains were sequenced from one sample in a study of beta chain features in type 1 diabetes. Overall study findings and caveats: A moderate, significant TCRB CDR3 shortening appeared in type 1 diabetes across four CD4+ subsets.

Investigators reverse transcribed all isolated RNA, so they sequenced expressed TCRB transcripts. The table came from immunoSEQ multiplex PCR; TCRdb's copy has only in-frame clones and leaves some out. The sample contains around 160,000 clones, around 8.3% of which appear only once. Antigens for these TCRs are unknown. The sequenced sample consisted of central memory CD4+ T cells from blood. These receptors were taken from a woman under 30 with type 1 diabetes.

This chain joins TRBV18 and TRBJ1-3, with D maybe TRBD1 (5 bases). Germline V gene lookup returns CDR1 KGHSH and CDR2 LQKENI. This CDR3 has 15 residues. With 5 bases removed from V and 2 bases from J, the gap between germline ends came to 13 bases. The DNA of the CDR3 is TGTGCCAGCTCAGTACAGGCTTCGACTGGAAACACCATATATTTT. Translating it yields CASSVQASTGNTIYF. Full variable domain (missing parts from reference TRBV18 and TRBJ1-3): NAGVMQNPRHLVRRRGQEARLRCSPMKGHSHVYWYRQLPEEGLKFMVYLQKENIIDESGMPKERFSAEFPKEGPSILRIQQVVRGDSAAYFCASSVQASTGNTIYFGEGSWLTVV.

The CDR3 loop reads CAWSTGSTGNTIYF. Written as DNA, the CDR3 is TGTGCCTGGAGTACAGGGTCGACTGGAAACACCATATATTTT. V gene TRBV30 combines with J gene TRBJ1-3; possibly TRBD1 for D (6 bases). Germline values: CDR1 GTSNPN, CDR2 SVGIG (reference sequence). With 2 bases removed from V and 2 bases from J, the gap between germline ends came to 10 bases. The CDR3 length is 14 residues.

The sample holds a few counts of this clone. The chain recombines TRBV14 with TRBJ1-5, with 9 bases aligning to TRBD1. V shed 5 bases, J shed 7 bases, and the junction held 9 bases outside the gene matches. Looked up from germline, CDR1 is SGHDN and CDR2 is FVKESK. The CDR3 extends over 15 amino acids. CDR3 protein: CASSAPGQGIQPQHF. DNA for the CDR3: TGTGCCAGCAGCGCACCGGGACAGGGTATCCAGCCCCAGCATTTT.

This chain uses TRBV28 with TRBJ2-5, with D perhaps matching TRBD1 (6 bases). The CDR3 covers 17 residues. Trimming removed 0 bases from V and 3 bases from J, with 17 bases in between. Germline V gene lookup returns CDR1 MDHEN and CDR2 SYDVKM. For the CDR3, the DNA is TGTGCCAGCAGTTTATGGGCGGGCAGGGGTTCGGAAGAGACCCAGTACTTC. Protein sequence: CASSLWAGRGSEETQYF.

This clone was detected ten times or more. DNA for the CDR3: TGCAGCGTTGAGGCACAGTTGAACACCGGGGAGCTGTTTTTT. Its protein product is CSVEAQLNTGELFF. This chain links TRBV29-1 with TRBJ2-2; D unclear. V was pared by 3 bases and J by 1 base, with 9 bases between. CDR1 is SQVTM and CDR2 is ANQGSEA in the germline V gene. The CDR3 is 14 amino acids.

In its sample, this clone was seen a few times. V gene TRBV29-1 combines with J gene TRBJ2-7, with D uncertain. CDR1 SQVTM and CDR2 ANQGSEA come from the germline V gene. The CDR3 is 12 amino acids. Trimming removed 4 bases at V and 0 bases at J, with 7 bases between. CDR3 region: CSVAPSSYEQYF. The DNA of the CDR3 is TGCAGCGTTGCCCCGAGCTCCTACGAGCAGTACTTC.

This clone was seen repeatedly, ten times or more. The chain couples TRBV20-1 to TRBJ2-1; D not certain. This CDR3 is built from 11 residues. Germline V gives CDR1 DFQATT, CDR2 SNEGSKA (reference sequence). With 1 base removed from V and 10 bases from J, the gap between germline ends came to 8 bases. CDR3 in DNA: TGCAGTGCTAGAGGCGCCTCCGAGCAGTTCTTC. It specifies CSARGASEQFF.